This is a list of T cell receptor beta chains from one sample in a study of blood T cell repertoires in COVID-19. Sequencing was performed with immunoSEQ multiplex PCR; in TCRdb, only in-frame clones are kept and a portion is missing. The table has tens of thousands of clones, roughly 91% seen once. Specimen: peripheral blood. Receptors were obtained from a man in his 70s with active COVID-19. The CDR3 runs from the conserved cysteine through the conserved F or W. Where a row states a size, it is once, few, many or the class of an expanded clone; other rows omit it.

TRBV29-1	once	TRBJ2-4	CSVSGQYLAKNIQYF
TRBV9	-	TRBJ2-3	CASSATSPIPTDTQYF
TRBV19	-	TRBJ1-4	CASIGGTANEKLFF
TRBV15	-	TRBJ2-2	CATSTRQGFTGELFF
TRBV18	-	TRBJ2-5	CASSPRVAVGHETQYF
TRBV28	-	TRBJ2-5	CASSPGDRLFSGTQYF
TRBV2	few	TRBJ1-5	CASIGQGGPQHF
TRBV6-4	-	TRBJ2-2	CASSPTVHTGELFF
TRBV5-4	-	TRBJ2-3	CASSWTPSTDTQYF
TRBV19	-	TRBJ1-5	CASGVGGDQPQHF